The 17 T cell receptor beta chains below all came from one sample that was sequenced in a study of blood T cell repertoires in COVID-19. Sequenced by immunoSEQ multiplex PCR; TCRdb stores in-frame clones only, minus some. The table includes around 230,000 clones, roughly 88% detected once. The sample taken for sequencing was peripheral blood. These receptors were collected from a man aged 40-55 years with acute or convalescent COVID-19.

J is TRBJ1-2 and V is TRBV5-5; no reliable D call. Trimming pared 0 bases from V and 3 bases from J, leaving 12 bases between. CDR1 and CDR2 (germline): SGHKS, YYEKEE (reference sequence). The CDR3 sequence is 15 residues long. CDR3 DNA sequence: TGTGCCAGCAGCTTGGCCGTCCTCGGGGACTATGGCTACACCTTC. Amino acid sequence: CASSLAVLGDYGYTF.

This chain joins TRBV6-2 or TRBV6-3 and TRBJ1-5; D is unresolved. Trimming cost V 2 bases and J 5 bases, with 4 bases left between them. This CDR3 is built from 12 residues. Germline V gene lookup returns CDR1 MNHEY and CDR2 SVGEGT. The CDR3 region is CASSYPDQPQHF. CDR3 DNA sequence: TGTGCCAGCAGTTACCCAGATCAGCCCCAGCATTTT.

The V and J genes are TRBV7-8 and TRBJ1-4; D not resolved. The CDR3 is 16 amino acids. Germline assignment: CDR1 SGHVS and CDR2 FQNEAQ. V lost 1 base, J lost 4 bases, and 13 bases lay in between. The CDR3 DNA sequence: TGTGCCAGCAGCTTAGAACCAGAGGCTCATAATGAAAAACTGTTTTTT. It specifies CASSLEPEAHNEKLFF. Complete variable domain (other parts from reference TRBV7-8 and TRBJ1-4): GAGVSQSPRYKVAKRGQDVALRCDPISGHVSLFWYQQALGQGPEFLTYFQNEAQLDKSGLPSDRFFAERPEGSVSTLKIQRTQQEDSAVYLCASSLEPEAHNEKLFFGSGTQLSVL.

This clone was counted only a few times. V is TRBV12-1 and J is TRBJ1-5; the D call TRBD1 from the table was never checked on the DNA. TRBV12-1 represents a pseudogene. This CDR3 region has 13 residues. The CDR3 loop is CASSSFHRQPQHF. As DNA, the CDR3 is TGTGCCAGCAGCTCCTTTCACAGACAGCCCCAGCATTTT.

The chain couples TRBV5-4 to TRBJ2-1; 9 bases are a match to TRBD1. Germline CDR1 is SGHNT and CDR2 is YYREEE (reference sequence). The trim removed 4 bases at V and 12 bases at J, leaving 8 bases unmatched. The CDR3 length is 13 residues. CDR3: CASSPDRGGGQFF. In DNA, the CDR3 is TGTGCCAGCAGCCCGGACAGGGGTGGAGGGCAGTTCTTC.

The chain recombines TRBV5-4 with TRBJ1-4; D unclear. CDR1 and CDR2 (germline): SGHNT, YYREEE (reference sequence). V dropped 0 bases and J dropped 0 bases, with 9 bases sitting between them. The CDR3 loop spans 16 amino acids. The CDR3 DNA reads TGTGCCAGCAGCTTGGATCCCCGGGCAACTAATGAAAAACTGTTTTTT. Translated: CASSLDPRATNEKLFF.

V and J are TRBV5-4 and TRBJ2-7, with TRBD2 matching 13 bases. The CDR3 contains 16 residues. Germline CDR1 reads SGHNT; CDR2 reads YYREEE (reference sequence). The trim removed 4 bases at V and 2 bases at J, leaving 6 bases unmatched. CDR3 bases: TGTGCCAGCAGCCCGGGGACTAGCGGGACCCCCTACGAGCAGTACTTC. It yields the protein CASSPGTSGTPYEQYF. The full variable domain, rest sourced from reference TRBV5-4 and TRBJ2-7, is ETGVTQSPTHLIKTRGQQVTLRCSSQSGHNTVSWYQQALGQGPQFIFQYYREEENGRGNFPPRFSGLQFPNYSSELNVNALELDDSALYLCASSPGTSGTPYEQYFGPGTRLTVT.

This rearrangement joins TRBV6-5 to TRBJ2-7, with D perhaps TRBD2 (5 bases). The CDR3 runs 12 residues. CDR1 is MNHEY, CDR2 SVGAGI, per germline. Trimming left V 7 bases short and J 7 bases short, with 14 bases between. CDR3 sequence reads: CASNPRAGEQYF. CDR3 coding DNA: TGTGCCAGCAACCCGCGGGCTGGGGAGCAGTACTTC.

CDR3 coding DNA: TGTGCCAGCAAAGCGGGAGACCCCAATGAGCAGTTCTTC. This sequence encodes CASKAGDPNEQFF. The chain carries TRBV2 and TRBJ2-1, with 8 nucleotides matching TRBD2. This CDR3 has 13 residues. V gave up 7 bases and J gave up 6 bases; unmatched junction bases: 5. In germline, CDR1 is SNHLY, CDR2 FYNNEI.

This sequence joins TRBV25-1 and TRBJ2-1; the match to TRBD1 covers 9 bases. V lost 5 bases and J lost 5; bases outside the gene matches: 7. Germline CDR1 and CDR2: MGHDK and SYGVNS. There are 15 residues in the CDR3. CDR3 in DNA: TGTGCCAGCAGTCCCCAGGGACAGGGAGACAATGAGCAGTTCTTC. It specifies CASSPQGQGDNEQFF.

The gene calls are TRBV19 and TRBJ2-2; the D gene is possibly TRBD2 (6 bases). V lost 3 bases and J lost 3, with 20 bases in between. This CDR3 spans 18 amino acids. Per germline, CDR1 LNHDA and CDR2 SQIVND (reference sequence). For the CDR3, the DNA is TGTGCCAGTAGTATTAGGCTAGCGTCGGAGAGACACACCGGGGAGCTGTTTTTT. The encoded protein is CASSIRLASERHTGELFF.

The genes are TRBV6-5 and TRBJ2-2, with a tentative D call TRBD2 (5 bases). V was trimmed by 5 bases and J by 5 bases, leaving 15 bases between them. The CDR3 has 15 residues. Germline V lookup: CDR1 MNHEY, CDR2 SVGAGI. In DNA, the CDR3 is TGTGCCAGCAGTCCCTCGGGAATGGGGACCGGGGAGCTGTTTTTT. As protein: CASSPSGMGTGELFF.

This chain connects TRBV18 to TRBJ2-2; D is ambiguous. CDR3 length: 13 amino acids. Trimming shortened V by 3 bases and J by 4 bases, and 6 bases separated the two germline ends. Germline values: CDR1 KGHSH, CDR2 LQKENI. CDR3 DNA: TGTGCCAGCTCACCCTCGGGCACCGGGGAGCTGTTTTTT. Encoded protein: CASSPSGTGELFF.

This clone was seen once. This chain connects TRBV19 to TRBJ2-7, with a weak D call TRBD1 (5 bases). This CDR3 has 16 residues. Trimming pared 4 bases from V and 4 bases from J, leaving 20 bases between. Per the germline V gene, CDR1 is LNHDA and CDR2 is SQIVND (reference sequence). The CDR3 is CASSRRLRSPGYEQYF. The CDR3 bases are TGTGCCAGTAGTAGGCGGTTGAGATCCCCAGGGTACGAGCAGTACTTC.

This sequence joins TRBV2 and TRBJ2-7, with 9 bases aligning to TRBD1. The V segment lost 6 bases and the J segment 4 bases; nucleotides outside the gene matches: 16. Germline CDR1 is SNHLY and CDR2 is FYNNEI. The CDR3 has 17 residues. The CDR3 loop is CASRPPGQGFSKYEQYF. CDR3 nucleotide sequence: TGTGCCAGCAGGCCTCCGGGACAGGGATTCTCCAAATACGAGCAGTACTTC. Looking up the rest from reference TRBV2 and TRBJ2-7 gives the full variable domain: EPEVTQTPSHQVTQMGQEVILRCVPISNHLYFYWYRQILGQKVEFLVSFYNNEISEKSEIFDDQFSVERPDGSNFTLKIRSTKLEDSAMYFCASRPPGQGFSKYEQYFGPGTRLTVT.

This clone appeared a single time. CDR3 bases: TGTGCCAGTCGGAGGGAGGGCGGTGGCTACACCTTC. Protein sequence: CASRREGGGYTF. This chain uses TRBV27 with TRBJ1-2; D is ambiguous. The V end lost 9 bases, the J end lost 7 bases, and 15 bases lay between the germline ends. Germline V gives CDR1 MNHEY, CDR2 SMNVEV (reference sequence). This CDR3 has 12 amino acids.

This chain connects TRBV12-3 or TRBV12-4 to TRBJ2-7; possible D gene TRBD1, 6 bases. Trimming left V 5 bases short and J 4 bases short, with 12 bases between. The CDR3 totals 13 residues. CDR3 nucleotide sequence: TGTGCCAGCAGTCGACTACAGGGTTACGAGCAGTACTTC. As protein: CASSRLQGYEQYF.